This T cell receptor (beta chain) comes out of a study of OX40 agonist ivuxolimab in advanced cancers. The wider study: Prior anti-PD-1, anti-PD-L1 or anti-CTLA-4 therapy was allowed; around 43% had some. Three patients responded partially, comprising one with hepatocellular carcinoma and two with cutaneous melanoma. Findings of the study overall: It was not determined which antigens were specifically recognized by the peripheral T cells that had undergone clonal expansion.

Details on this clone: Its target is unknown.

TCRdb's copy holds only in-frame clones and misses some; the assay was immunoSEQ multiplex PCR. This table has 70,000 to 95,000 clones, under 95% appearing once. The V end was cut by 0 bases, the J end by 3 bases, with 16 bases between. Germline CDR1 SGHNT, CDR2 YYREEE (reference sequence). The CDR3 is made up of 16 amino acids. No patient had autoimmune disease or received systemic immunosuppression. The sample in question was CD4+ or CD8+ T cells sorted from blood, obtained in a trial of the OX40 agonist ivuxolimab. J is TRBJ2-7 and V is TRBV5-4; the D is unclear. This clonotype originated in an adult with an advanced solid tumor such as melanoma, head and neck, liver or kidney cancer. The CDR3: CASSLDRARSYYEQYF. For the CDR3, the DNA is TGTGCCAGCAGCTTGGATAGGGCTCGCTCCTACTACGAGCAGTACTTC.